This TCR beta chain was obtained from a study of shared clonotypes between healthy human individuals. General study points: Expectations were that clonotype sharing among donors would be affected by sequencing depth.

Clones were sequenced by immunoSEQ multiplex PCR, and TCRdb holds only the in-frame ones, with some missing. The sample holds about 480,000 clones, about 75% seen once. Worth noting for this clone: The antigen remains undetermined.

The donor cohort consisted entirely of Caucasian adults residing in Nashville, Tennessee. Germline V gene lookup returns CDR1 MDHEN and CDR2 SYDVKM. The CDR3 totals 16 residues. V shed 7 bases and J 9 bases; nucleotides not matched to a gene: 16. This chain joins TRBV28 and TRBJ2-1, with 9 bases aligning to TRBD1. The receptor was derived from a woman in her thirties or forties in good health. Some clones in this sample may be carry-over from other donors' samples. Source material: PBMCs. The CDR3, as DNA: TGTGCCAGCATCGTATCTGGGACAGGGCGTTCGGGTGAGCAGTTCTTC. Amino acids: CASIVSGTGRSGEQFF.